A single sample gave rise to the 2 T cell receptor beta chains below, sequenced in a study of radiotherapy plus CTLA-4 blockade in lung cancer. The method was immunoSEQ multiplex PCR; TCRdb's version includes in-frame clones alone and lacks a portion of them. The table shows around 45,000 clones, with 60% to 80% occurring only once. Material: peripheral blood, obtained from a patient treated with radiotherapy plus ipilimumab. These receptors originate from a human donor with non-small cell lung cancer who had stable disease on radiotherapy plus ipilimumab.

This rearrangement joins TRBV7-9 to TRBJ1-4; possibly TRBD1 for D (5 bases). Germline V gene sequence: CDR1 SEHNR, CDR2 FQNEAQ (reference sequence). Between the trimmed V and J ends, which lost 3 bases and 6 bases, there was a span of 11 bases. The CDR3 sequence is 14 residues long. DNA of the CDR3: TGTGCCAGCAGCTTTGGACATGTGGATGAAAAACTGTTTTTT. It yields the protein CASSFGHVDEKLFF.

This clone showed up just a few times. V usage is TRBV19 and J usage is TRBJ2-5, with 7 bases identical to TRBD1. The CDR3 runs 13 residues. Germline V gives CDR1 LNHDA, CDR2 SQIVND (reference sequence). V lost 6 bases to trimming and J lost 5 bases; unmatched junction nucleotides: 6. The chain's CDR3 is CASRTQGLETQYF. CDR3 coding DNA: TGTGCCAGTAGGACACAGGGGCTGGAGACCCAGTACTTC.